A single sample is the source of the 3 T cell receptor beta chains below, sequenced in a study of identifying expanded T cells in peripheral blood. Clones were sequenced by immunoSEQ multiplex PCR, and TCRdb holds only the in-frame ones, with some missing. The data contain 100,000 to 150,000 clones, approximately 86% of them singletons. Input material: blood. All receptors come from a person aged 18 to 75 in good health.

The rearrangement links TRBV20-1 to TRBJ1-5, with D unresolved. Trimming removed 3 bases at V and 3 bases at J, with 3 bases between. The germline gives CDR1 DFQATT, CDR2 SNEGSKA (reference sequence). The CDR3 contains 11 residues. CDR3: CSASANQPQHF. Here the CDR3 DNA reads TGCAGTGCTAGTGCCAATCAGCCCCAGCATTTT.

This sequence joins TRBV5-1 and TRBJ1-1; D uncertain. There are 14 residues in the CDR3. The germline CDR1 and CDR2 sequences are SGHRS and YFSETQ. Trimming removed 4 bases at V and 3 bases at J, with 13 bases between. Here the CDR3 reads CASSARAGYTEAFF. CDR3 DNA sequence: TGCGCCAGCAGCGCGAGGGCTGGGTACACTGAAGCTTTCTTT.

V gene TRBV19 combines with J gene TRBJ1-1; TRBD1 might be the D (6 bases). The V gene lost 2 bases and the J gene lost 1 base, with 8 bases spanning the gap. Germline V gives CDR1 LNHDA, CDR2 SQIVND (reference sequence). The CDR3 sequence is 14 residues long. CDR3 residues: CASSISGANTEAFF. The CDR3 coding sequence is TGTGCCAGTAGTATATCGGGGGCGAACACTGAAGCTTTCTTT.